A selection of T cell receptor beta chains follows, all from one sample in a study of T cells in Graves' hyperthyroidism and ophthalmopathy. One entry per CDR3 protein results from TCRdb running MiXCR on the multiplex PCR reads. The sample contains 400,000 to 550,000 distinct CDR3 sequences, about 15% of which appear only once. The material sequenced was blood. The receptors here all came from a woman under 30 with Graves' hyperthyroidism. Each CDR3 is given with its conserved first and last residue. D genes are given only for firm matches. Clone size is shown for a subset of rows, as once, few, many or a class of expanded clone.

v_gene	j_gene	abundance	d_gene	CDR3nt	CDR3aa
TRBV29-1	TRBJ1-1	many	-	TGCAGCGTTGGGTTGGGCATGAACACTGAAGCTTTCTTT	CSVGLGMNTEAFF
TRBV24-1	TRBJ1-2	-	-	TGTGCCACCAGTGATACCGGGGTTCTACAAGATGGCTACACCTTC	CATSDTGVLQDGYTF
TRBV7-3	TRBJ2-1	many	-	TGTGCCAGCAGCCCCACTTACTCCGACAATGAGCAGTTCTTC	CASSPTYSDNEQFF
TRBV12-3/TRBV12-4	TRBJ2-4	many	TRBD2	TGTGCCAGCAGTTTAAGCCTAGCGGGAGTCAAAAACATTCAGTACTTC	CASSLSLAGVKNIQYF
TRBV11-1	TRBJ2-2	many	-	TGTGCCAGCAGCTTAGTACCAGCCCCGACCGGGGAGCTGTTTTTT	CASSLVPAPTGELFF
TRBV19	TRBJ2-7	few	TRBD2	TGTGCCAGTAGTATAAGAGCGGGAGGCTCGGGTGAGCAGTACTTC	CASSIRAGGSGEQYF
TRBV12-3/TRBV12-4	TRBJ2-2	many	-	TGTGCCAGCAGCCCTTTTAACCGGGAGCTGTTTTTT	CASSPFNRELFF
TRBV12-5	TRBJ1-1	many	-	TGTGCTAGTGGTTTGGTACGTTGGTACACTGAAGCTTTCTTT	CASGLVRWYTEAFF
TRBV27	TRBJ1-5	many	-	TGTGCCAGCAGGCACACTCCTAATAGCAATCAGCCCCAGCATTTT	CASRHTPNSNQPQHF
TRBV29-1	TRBJ2-1	many	-	TGCAGCGTTGAGGGTCTGACTAGGGGACCTTCCCATGAGCAGTTCTTC	CSVEGLTRGPSHEQFF
TRBV7-9	TRBJ2-1	-	TRBD2	TGTGCCAGCAGTCCAGGGATCGGGGGGGGGGTTGATGAGCAGTTCTTC	CASSPGIGGGVDEQFF
TRBV5-1	TRBJ2-1	-	TRBD2	TGCGCCAGCAGCTTGCGCAGGGGGAGGCTAGCGGGAGGAGATGAGCAGTTCTTC	CASSLRRGRLAGGDEQFF
TRBV28	TRBJ1-2	-	-	TGCGCCAGCAGCCCCCCCCCCGGGTCCGCGGGCAATAACTATGGCTACACCTTC	CASSPPPGSAGNNYGYTF
TRBV12-3/TRBV12-4	TRBJ1-2	many	-	TGTGCCAGCAGTTTAGATCCGTCCTCCTATGGCTACACCTTC	CASSLDPSSYGYTF
TRBV6-2/TRBV6-3	TRBJ1-4	-	TRBD1	TGTGCCAGCTTCGACAGGGCCGGGGCGGAAAAACTGTTTTTT	CASFDRAGAEKLFF
TRBV19	TRBJ1-1	-	TRBD1	TGTGCCAGTAGTATGACCGGGACAGGTTGGGCTTTCTTT	CASSMTGTGWAFF
TRBV2	TRBJ1-1	many	-	TGTGCCAGCAGTGAATGGGGCACTGAAGCTTTCTTT	CASSEWGTEAFF
TRBV9	TRBJ2-3	-	TRBD2	TGTGCCAGCACCGTTAGCGGGGTTAACACAGATACGCAGTATTTT	CASTVSGVNTDTQYF
TRBV6-1	TRBJ2-7	many	TRBD1	TGTGCCAGCAGTTATGGGACAGGGTTCAACGAGCAGTACTTC	CASSYGTGFNEQYF
TRBV11-1	TRBJ2-7	-	-	TGTGCCAGCAGCTTCACCCCAGGGGCCTACGAGCAGTACTTC	CASSFTPGAYEQYF
TRBV5-1	TRBJ2-7	many	TRBD2	TGCGCCAGCAGATTGCGGACCCGGGGGGAAGAGCAGTACTTC	CASRLRTRGEEQYF
TRBV12-5	TRBJ2-4	many	TRBD1	TGTGCTAGTGGTGGGGACAGGGGAAACATTCAGTACTTC	CASGGDRGNIQYF
TRBV7-9	TRBJ1-4	-	TRBD1	TGTGCCAGCAGCTCCACCCGGACAGGGGTTAATGAAAAACTGTTTTTT	CASSSTRTGVNEKLFF
TRBV30	TRBJ2-3	few	TRBD2	TGTGCCTGGAGTGTAAGAGCGGGAAGCACAGATACGCAGTATTTT	CAWSVRAGSTDTQYF
TRBV18	TRBJ1-1	many	-	TGTGCCAGCTCACCAAGTCGGGGGCAGAACACTGAAGCTTTCTTT	CASSPSRGQNTEAFF
TRBV24-1	TRBJ2-5	few	-	TGTGCCACCAGTGATTTACGGCAGGGAGAGACCCAGTACTTC	CATSDLRQGETQYF
TRBV27	TRBJ1-2	many	-	TGTGCCAGCAGTTCCGACAAGGGCTCTGGCTACACCTTC	CASSSDKGSGYTF
TRBV2	TRBJ2-1	-	TRBD2	TGTGCCAGCACAGGACTAGCGGGTTACTCCTACAATGAGCAGTTCTTC	CASTGLAGYSYNEQFF
TRBV12-3/TRBV12-4	TRBJ2-1	many	-	TGTGCCAGCAGTTTAAACCCAGCCAATGAGCAGTTCTTC	CASSLNPANEQFF
TRBV12-3/TRBV12-4	TRBJ1-1	many	-	TGTGCCAGCAGTTTCCAAAGGGGGGGGAACGGAGCTTTCTTT	CASSFQRGGNGAFF
TRBV10-2	TRBJ2-2	-	-	TGCGCCAGCATTGTTGAGGGGATTAGCACCGGGGAGCTGTTTTTT	CASIVEGISTGELFF
TRBV12-3/TRBV12-4	TRBJ2-1	many	-	TGTGCCAGCAGCTGGGACGGAGAAATGAATGAGCAGTTCTTC	CASSWDGEMNEQFF
TRBV20-1	TRBJ2-2	few	TRBD2	TGCAGTGCCCGGGGACTAGCGGGAGAGGTCGGGGAGCTGTTTTTT	CSARGLAGEVGELFF
TRBV12-3/TRBV12-4	TRBJ1-2	many	-	TGTGCCAGCAGCCCAATGGAGGCAGGGAGTTGGTATGGCTACACCTTC	CASSPMEAGSWYGYTF
TRBV30	TRBJ2-7	few	-	TGTGCCTGGAGTGTACGGCAGGTAGTTCTCGAGCAGTACTTC	CAWSVRQVVLEQYF
TRBV12-3/TRBV12-4	TRBJ2-1	-	-	TGTGCCAGCAGGGGCGGGGAGGCCTCCTACAATGAGCAGTTCTTC	CASRGGEASYNEQFF
TRBV19	TRBJ2-1	many	-	TGTGCCAGTAGTATGATGGGGGGCTCGGGTGAGCAGTTCTTC	CASSMMGGSGEQFF
TRBV28	TRBJ1-1	many	-	TGTGCCAGCAGACTACAGTGGAACACTGAAGCTTTCTTT	CASRLQWNTEAFF
TRBV6-2/TRBV6-3	TRBJ2-5	-	-	TGTGCCAGCAGTGACGGCCGAAGGGAGTCCTCCTTC	CASSDGRRESSF
TRBV4-2	TRBJ2-1	-	TRBD2	TGTGCCAGCAGCCCCCGGGCTAGCGGGGAAAACAATGAGCAGTTCTTC	CASSPRASGENNEQFF
TRBV7-2	TRBJ1-4	-	-	TGTGCCAGCACCCCCGGCGGGGGGCAGACTAATGAAAAACTGTTTTTT	CASTPGGGQTNEKLFF
TRBV27	TRBJ2-1	many	-	TGTGCCAGCAGTTTATTAGGGGGAGGGCGAAACAATGAGCAGTTCTTC	CASSLLGGGRNNEQFF
TRBV19	TRBJ2-7	many	TRBD1	TGTGCCAGTACCGAGGACAGGGCCACCTACGAGCAGTACTTC	CASTEDRATYEQYF
TRBV27	TRBJ2-2	many	-	TGTGCCAGCAGTCCCCGCCGGGGACAGAACACCGGGGAGCTGTTTTTT	CASSPRRGQNTGELFF
TRBV2	TRBJ1-1	-	-	TGTGCCAGCAGTGATCCAGGAGGGCCCTGGACAGTCACTGAAGCTTTCTTT	CASSDPGGPWTVTEAFF
TRBV5-1	TRBJ2-7	few	TRBD1	TGCGCCAGCAGCCAAGGACAGGCCAACTACGAGCAGTACTTC	CASSQGQANYEQYF
TRBV20-1	TRBJ2-7	many	TRBD2	TGCAGTGCTAGAGATTGGCTAGCGGGAGTCGAGCAGTACTTC	CSARDWLAGVEQYF
TRBV5-1	TRBJ2-7	few	TRBD2	TGCGCCAGCAGCGGGCGGGGGGGGTACGAGCAGTACTTC	CASSGRGGYEQYF
TRBV27	TRBJ1-1	many	TRBD1	TGTGCCAGCAGTTTATGGGCAGGGGGTGAAGCTTTCTTT	CASSLWAGGEAFF
TRBV19	TRBJ2-5	many	-	TGTGCCAGTAGTATACCCCAGGGCCCCCAAGAGACCCAGTACTTC	CASSIPQGPQETQYF
TRBV24-1	TRBJ2-5	many	-	TGTGCCACCAGTGACCCAACTAGCTCTGGAGAGACCCAGTACTTC	CATSDPTSSGETQYF
TRBV5-1	TRBJ1-5	few	-	TGCGCCAGCAGCTTGGAGGGCCCCCAGCCCCAGCATTTT	CASSLEGPQPQHF
TRBV9	TRBJ2-3	many	TRBD2	TGTGCCAGCAGCGTAGCTGTCGGACTAGCGGGAGTTTTCACAGATACGCAGTATTTT	CASSVAVGLAGVFTDTQYF
TRBV5-1	TRBJ2-7	many	TRBD2	TGCGCCAGCAGCCAGGGACTAGCGGGCTTAAACGAGCAGTACTTC	CASSQGLAGLNEQYF
TRBV7-2	TRBJ2-4	once	-	TGTGCCAGCAGCTTAGCAGGGCCAGGGCTCTTAGAGGACATTCAGTACTTC	CASSLAGPGLLEDIQYF
TRBV7-3	TRBJ2-1	-	TRBD2	TGTGTCAACAGCTTAACAGGCGGGAGGGCCAGGGGTTCAAATGAGCAGTTCTTC	CVNSLTGGRARGSNEQFF